Listed below are T cell receptor beta chains from one sample, sequenced in a study of cytomegalovirus exposure and HLA in healthy donors. Sequencing was performed with immunoSEQ multiplex PCR; in TCRdb, only in-frame clones are kept and a portion is missing. The data contain about 160,000 clones, about 80% of them singletons. The specimen sequenced was PBMCs. These receptors were obtained from a man younger than 35 in good health and CMV-seropositive. Each CDR3 is given with its conserved first and last residue. The order of the fields is V gene, clone size, D gene, J gene, CDR3 protein, CDR3 DNA. The D gene is left open where the match is weak. Size values are once, few and many counts, or a class for expanded clones, and some rows have none.

V gene: TRBV11-3
clone size: NA
D gene: NA
J gene: TRBJ2-1
CDR3 protein: CASSSQRSGPNNEQFF
CDR3 DNA: TGTGCCAGCAGCTCCCAGAGAAGCGGCCCCAACAATGAGCAGTTCTTC

V gene: TRBV18
clone size: NA
D gene: TRBD1
J gene: TRBJ2-7
CDR3 protein: CASSTGTDYEQYF
CDR3 DNA: TGTGCCAGCTCGACCGGGACAGACTACGAGCAGTACTTC

V gene: TRBV4-3
clone size: few
D gene: NA
J gene: TRBJ2-7
CDR3 protein: CASSQVAGSYEQYF
CDR3 DNA: TGCGCCAGCAGCCAAGTTGCGGGGTCCTACGAGCAGTACTTC

V gene: TRBV13
clone size: NA
D gene: TRBD1
J gene: TRBJ1-1
CDR3 protein: CASSPRTGGLATEAFF
CDR3 DNA: TGTGCCAGCAGCCCAAGGACAGGGGGTCTTGCCACTGAAGCTTTCTTT

V gene: TRBV2
clone size: NA
D gene: NA
J gene: TRBJ2-6
CDR3 protein: CASSVAGSGANVLTF
CDR3 DNA: TGTGCCAGCAGTGTCGCGGGCTCTGGGGCCAACGTCCTGACTTTC

V gene: TRBV5-4
clone size: once
D gene: TRBD1
J gene: TRBJ2-7
CDR3 protein: CASSLGGTVAYEQYF
CDR3 DNA: TGTGCCAGCAGCTTGGGGGGGACAGTTGCCTACGAGCAGTACTTC

V gene: TRBV5-1
clone size: NA
D gene: TRBD1
J gene: TRBJ1-2
CDR3 protein: CASSLAGQGFYGYTF
CDR3 DNA: TGCGCCAGCAGCTTGGCGGGACAGGGTTTCTATGGCTACACCTTC

V gene: TRBV6-5
clone size: NA
D gene: TRBD1
J gene: TRBJ1-5
CDR3 protein: CASSSDRGNQPQHF
CDR3 DNA: TGTGCCAGCAGCAGCGACAGGGGGAATCAGCCCCAGCATTTT

V gene: TRBV2
clone size: NA
D gene: NA
J gene: TRBJ1-6
CDR3 protein: CASSETGTYSSPLHF
CDR3 DNA: TGTGCCAGCAGTGAGACCGGGACATATAGTTCACCCCTCCACTTT

V gene: TRBV29-1
clone size: NA
D gene: NA
J gene: TRBJ1-3
CDR3 protein: CSVEDNSNTIYF
CDR3 DNA: TGCAGCGTTGAAGATAACTCGAACACCATATATTTT

V gene: TRBV6-6
clone size: NA
D gene: TRBD1
J gene: TRBJ1-3
CDR3 protein: CASSYLGQGSGNTIYF
CDR3 DNA: TGTGCCAGCAGTTACCTAGGACAGGGCTCTGGAAACACCATATATTTT

V gene: TRBV11-1
clone size: NA
D gene: TRBD2
J gene: TRBJ2-1
CDR3 protein: CASSLFASGSFDEQFF
CDR3 DNA: TGTGCCAGCAGCTTATTTGCTAGCGGGAGTTTCGATGAGCAGTTCTTC

V gene: TRBV7-9
clone size: NA
D gene: TRBD2
J gene: TRBJ2-7
CDR3 protein: CASSLVGRAAGYEQYF
CDR3 DNA: TGTGCCAGCAGCTTAGTAGGGAGGGCGGCTGGCTACGAGCAGTACTTC

V gene: TRBV5-4
clone size: NA
D gene: NA
J gene: TRBJ1-1
CDR3 protein: CASSYDRNTEAFF
CDR3 DNA: TGTGCCAGCAGCTATGACAGGAACACTGAAGCTTTCTTT

V gene: TRBV5-6
clone size: NA
D gene: NA
J gene: TRBJ2-7
CDR3 protein: CASSLNGGLYEQYF
CDR3 DNA: TGTGCCAGCAGCTTGAATGGCGGGTTATACGAGCAGTACTTC

V gene: TRBV19
clone size: once
D gene: NA
J gene: TRBJ1-2
CDR3 protein: CASSSQGWEGYTF
CDR3 DNA: TGTGCCAGTAGTTCCCAGGGTTGGGAAGGCTACACCTTC

V gene: TRBV11-1
clone size: NA
D gene: NA
J gene: TRBJ2-7
CDR3 protein: CASSLVAGPSPFYEQYF
CDR3 DNA: TGTGCCAGCAGCTTAGTAGCCGGTCCATCTCCATTCTACGAGCAGTACTTC

V gene: TRBV7-9
clone size: NA
D gene: TRBD2
J gene: TRBJ2-1
CDR3 protein: CASSLWGTGTSGIYNEQFF
CDR3 DNA: TGTGCCAGCAGCCTTTGGGGGACCGGGACTAGCGGAATCTACAATGAGCAGTTCTTC

V gene: TRBV5-4
clone size: NA
D gene: TRBD1
J gene: TRBJ1-2
CDR3 protein: CASSRDRSNLYGYTF
CDR3 DNA: TGTGCCAGCAGCCGGGACAGGTCGAATCTCTATGGCTACACCTTC

V gene: TRBV7-3
clone size: NA
D gene: NA
J gene: TRBJ1-1
CDR3 protein: CASAQGPQREAFF
CDR3 DNA: TGTGCCAGCGCACAGGGACCCCAAAGAGAAGCTTTCTTT

V gene: TRBV5-5
clone size: NA
D gene: TRBD1
J gene: TRBJ2-7
CDR3 protein: CASSRTGATYEQYF
CDR3 DNA: TGTGCCAGCAGCCGGACAGGGGCCACCTACGAGCAGTACTTC

V gene: TRBV14
clone size: few
D gene: NA
J gene: TRBJ2-5
CDR3 protein: CASSQVGGRGETQYF
CDR3 DNA: TGTGCCAGCAGCCAAGTCGGTGGCAGGGGAGAGACCCAGTACTTC

V gene: TRBV7-2
clone size: NA
D gene: NA
J gene: TRBJ2-5
CDR3 protein: CASSYRYQETQYF
CDR3 DNA: TGTGCCAGCAGCTACAGGTACCAAGAGACCCAGTACTTC

V gene: TRBV2
clone size: few
D gene: TRBD2
J gene: TRBJ2-5
CDR3 protein: CASGRASETQYF
CDR3 DNA: TGTGCCAGCGGGAGGGCCTCCGAGACCCAGTACTTC

V gene: TRBV7-9
clone size: once
D gene: NA
J gene: TRBJ1-1
CDR3 protein: CASSLSSAATNTEAFF
CDR3 DNA: TGTGCCAGCAGCTTAAGTTCCGCGGCGACGAACACTGAAGCTTTCTTT

V gene: TRBV2
clone size: NA
D gene: TRBD1
J gene: TRBJ1-1
CDR3 protein: CASSIDRGTGLAFF
CDR3 DNA: TGTGCCAGCAGTATAGACAGGGGGACCGGGCTAGCTTTCTTT

V gene: TRBV7-2
clone size: NA
D gene: NA
J gene: TRBJ1-2
CDR3 protein: CASSLSGRGRSWGYTF
CDR3 DNA: TGTGCCAGCAGCTTATCTGGGAGGGGCCGGAGTTGGGGCTACACCTTC

V gene: TRBV11-2
clone size: NA
D gene: NA
J gene: TRBJ2-2
CDR3 protein: CASSLDPAAGELFF
CDR3 DNA: TGTGCCAGCAGCTTAGATCCAGCGGCCGGGGAGCTGTTTTTT

V gene: TRBV19
clone size: NA
D gene: TRBD2
J gene: TRBJ2-1
CDR3 protein: CASMVLAGGYNEQFF
CDR3 DNA: TGTGCCAGTATGGTCCTAGCGGGGGGATACAATGAGCAGTTCTTC

V gene: TRBV27
clone size: NA
D gene: TRBD2
J gene: TRBJ2-3
CDR3 protein: CASTLEKASGATDTQYF
CDR3 DNA: TGTGCCAGCACCTTGGAAAAGGCCAGCGGGGCCACAGATACGCAGTATTTT

V gene: TRBV6-1
clone size: few
D gene: NA
J gene: TRBJ1-1
CDR3 protein: CASSVAETEAFF
CDR3 DNA: TGTGCCAGCAGTGTCGCCGAGACTGAAGCTTTCTTT

V gene: TRBV10-3
clone size: NA
D gene: TRBD2
J gene: TRBJ2-3
CDR3 protein: CAISGGGSTDTQYF
CDR3 DNA: TGTGCCATCAGTGGGGGGGGGAGCACAGATACGCAGTATTTT

V gene: TRBV19
clone size: NA
D gene: TRBD2
J gene: TRBJ2-7
CDR3 protein: CASSIGLANEQYF
CDR3 DNA: TGTGCCAGTAGTATAGGACTAGCGAACGAGCAGTACTTC

V gene: TRBV7-9
clone size: NA
D gene: TRBD2
J gene: TRBJ2-7
CDR3 protein: CASSGWEAGGKTYEQYF
CDR3 DNA: TGTGCCAGCAGCGGATGGGAGGCGGGAGGGAAAACCTACGAGCAGTACTTC

V gene: TRBV5-6
clone size: NA
D gene: TRBD2
J gene: TRBJ2-7
CDR3 protein: CASSLAGLWGRYEQYF
CDR3 DNA: TGTGCCAGCAGCTTGGCGGGACTATGGGGGAGATACGAGCAGTACTTC

V gene: TRBV7-7
clone size: NA
D gene: NA
J gene: TRBJ2-2
CDR3 protein: CASSLGGHLSGELFF
CDR3 DNA: TGTGCCAGCAGCTTAGGAGGTCACCTTAGCGGGGAGCTGTTTTTT

V gene: TRBV4-3
clone size: few
D gene: TRBD1
J gene: TRBJ2-7
CDR3 protein: CASSPGQGRYEQYF
CDR3 DNA: TGCGCCAGCAGCCCCGGACAGGGGAGGTACGAGCAGTACTTC

V gene: TRBV7-2
clone size: NA
D gene: NA
J gene: TRBJ1-3
CDR3 protein: CASSLYGGGNTIYF
CDR3 DNA: TGTGCCAGCAGCTTATATGGCGGTGGAAACACCATATATTTT

V gene: TRBV19
clone size: few
D gene: NA
J gene: TRBJ1-5
CDR3 protein: CASSAGLGANQPQHF
CDR3 DNA: TGTGCCAGTAGCGCCGGGTTAGGGGCCAATCAGCCCCAGCATTTT

V gene: TRBV5-1
clone size: NA
D gene: TRBD1
J gene: TRBJ2-5
CDR3 protein: CVSSPPGQGTETQYF
CDR3 DNA: TGCGTCAGCAGCCCCCCGGGACAGGGGACCGAGACCCAGTACTTC

V gene: TRBV4-1
clone size: NA
D gene: NA
J gene: TRBJ1-1
CDR3 protein: CASSQELGLLTEAFF
CDR3 DNA: TGCGCCAGCAGCCAAGAATTGGGACTACTCACTGAAGCTTTCTTT

V gene: TRBV28
clone size: NA
D gene: TRBD2
J gene: TRBJ2-6
CDR3 protein: CASSPWTSGRYLSGANVLTF
CDR3 DNA: TGTGCCAGCAGCCCCTGGACTAGCGGGAGGTACCTCTCTGGGGCCAACGTCCTGACTTTC

V gene: TRBV6-5
clone size: NA
D gene: TRBD1
J gene: TRBJ1-1
CDR3 protein: CASQQGGAEAFF
CDR3 DNA: TGTGCCAGCCAACAGGGGGGGGCTGAAGCTTTCTTT

V gene: TRBV4-3
clone size: once
D gene: NA
J gene: TRBJ1-6
CDR3 protein: CASSLAGLNNSPLHF
CDR3 DNA: TGCGCCAGCAGTCTCGCAGGGCTAAATAATTCACCCCTCCACTTT

V gene: TRBV7-3
clone size: NA
D gene: NA
J gene: TRBJ1-6
CDR3 protein: CASSPTGNSPLHF
CDR3 DNA: TGTGCCAGCAGCCCTACAGGAAATTCACCCCTCCACTTT

V gene: TRBV11-2
clone size: NA
D gene: TRBD1
J gene: TRBJ2-5
CDR3 protein: CASSLPGQGAEETQYF
CDR3 DNA: TGTGCCAGCAGCCTTCCGGGACAGGGGGCGGAGGAGACCCAGTACTTC

V gene: TRBV29-1
clone size: NA
D gene: TRBD1
J gene: TRBJ1-2
CDR3 protein: CSTGGSMTYGYTF
CDR3 DNA: TGCAGCACAGGGGGGAGTATGACCTATGGCTACACCTTC

V gene: TRBV9
clone size: NA
D gene: NA
J gene: TRBJ2-3
CDR3 protein: CASSVGTAASTDTQYF
CDR3 DNA: TGTGCCAGCAGCGTGGGGACTGCCGCTAGCACAGATACGCAGTATTTT

V gene: TRBV30
clone size: NA
D gene: TRBD1
J gene: TRBJ2-1
CDR3 protein: CAWIQGDYNEQFF
CDR3 DNA: TGTGCCTGGATCCAGGGGGATTACAATGAGCAGTTCTTC

V gene: TRBV5-5
clone size: NA
D gene: NA
J gene: TRBJ1-6
CDR3 protein: CASSLGGGTFNSPLHF
CDR3 DNA: TGTGCCAGCAGCTTGGGCGGGGGCACTTTTAATTCACCCCTCCACTTT

V gene: TRBV2
clone size: NA
D gene: NA
J gene: TRBJ2-7
CDR3 protein: CASSPVGGSKQYF
CDR3 DNA: TGTGCCAGCAGTCCGGTAGGGGGTAGCAAGCAGTACTTC

V gene: TRBV11-2
clone size: once
D gene: NA
J gene: TRBJ2-5
CDR3 protein: CASSPAGGPETQYF
CDR3 DNA: TGTGCCAGCAGCCCGGCCGGGGGGCCAGAGACCCAGTACTTC

V gene: TRBV11-3
clone size: NA
D gene: NA
J gene: TRBJ1-1
CDR3 protein: CASSPWGGTEAFF
CDR3 DNA: TGTGCCAGCAGCCCCTGGGGCGGCACTGAAGCTTTCTTT

V gene: TRBV11-3
clone size: NA
D gene: TRBD2
J gene: TRBJ2-1
CDR3 protein: CASSLETSGRRNNEQFF
CDR3 DNA: TGTGCCAGCAGCTTAGAAACTAGCGGGAGACGAAACAATGAGCAGTTCTTC

V gene: TRBV9
clone size: few
D gene: TRBD1
J gene: TRBJ2-7
CDR3 protein: CASSEGQGTYEQYF
CDR3 DNA: TGTGCCAGCAGCGAGGGACAGGGCACCTACGAGCAGTACTTC